The 31 T cell receptor beta chains below were found in one sample sequenced in a study of blood T cell repertoires in COVID-19. TCRdb's table, derived via immunoSEQ multiplex PCR, lists solely in-frame clones and lacks some. Here the sample spans about 280,000 clones, around 87% being singletons. Sequenced input: PBMCs or T cells enriched from blood (not recorded which). The receptors were gathered from a woman in her late teens or twenties with acute COVID-19.

V gene TRBV28 combines with J gene TRBJ1-5; tentatively, D is TRBD1 (6 bases). Germline lookup yields CDR1 MDHEN and CDR2 SYDVKM. The length of the CDR3 is 16 residues. The ends were cut back, 6 bases at V and 3 bases at J, with 18 bases in the middle. The CDR3 region is CASRDAGATNNQPQHF. CDR3 DNA sequence: TGTGCCAGCAGAGACGCGGGGGCAACGAACAATCAGCCCCAGCATTTT. Using reference TRBV28 and TRBJ1-5 for the parts outside the CDR3, the full variable domain is DVKVTQSSRYLVKRTGEKVFLECVQDMDHENMFWYRQDPGLGLRLIYFSYDVKMKEKGDIPEGYSVSREKKERFSLILESASTNQTSMYLCASRDAGATNNQPQHFGDGTRLSIL.

This chain joins TRBV12-3 or TRBV12-4 and TRBJ1-2; 8 nucleotides agree with TRBD1. The CDR3 length is 12 residues. V dropped 6 bases and J dropped 7; count of bases not matched to a gene: 4. CDR3 nucleotide sequence: TGTGCCAGCAGCCCAGGGGGCTTTGGCTACACCTTC. This sequence encodes CASSPGGFGYTF.

The J gene is TRBJ1-1, the V gene TRBV5-5; D unresolved. The V end lost 0 bases, the J end lost 2 bases, and 14 bases lay between the germline ends. Germline V CDR1 and CDR2: SGHKS, YYEKEE (reference sequence). This CDR3 has 16 amino acids. CDR3 amino acids: CASSLAGSFPNTEAFF. In DNA, the CDR3 is TGTGCCAGCAGCTTGGCCGGGTCCTTCCCTAACACTGAAGCTTTCTTT.

V and J are TRBV2 and TRBJ2-7, with 10 bases fitting TRBD1. The CDR3 loop spans 14 amino acids. After removal of 4 bases from V and 2 bases from J, the junction contained 2 bases not matched to a gene. Per germline, CDR1 SNHLY and CDR2 FYNNEI. CDR3 sequence reads: CASSAGQGPYEQYF. The CDR3, as DNA: TGTGCCAGCAGTGCGGGACAGGGGCCCTACGAGCAGTACTTC.

The chain carries TRBV27 and TRBJ1-5; TRBD1 is a possible D gene (6 bases). CDR3 length: 13 amino acids. V shed 7 bases and J shed 4 bases, with 11 bases lying between them. CDR1 is MNHEY and CDR2 is SMNVEV in the germline V gene (reference sequence). For the CDR3, the DNA is TGTGCCAGCACGGGGGGCAGGAATCAGCCCCAGCATTTT. Translation: CASTGGRNQPQHF.

CDR3 region: CASSFTSGRAKGQETQYF. The CDR3 DNA is TGTGCCAGCAGTTTTACTAGCGGGAGAGCTAAGGGCCAAGAGACCCAGTACTTC. The chain carries TRBV28 and TRBJ2-5; 11 bases are shared with TRBD2. The CDR3 extends over 18 amino acids. In germline, CDR1 is MDHEN, CDR2 SYDVKM. Unmatched junction bases numbered 10, after V lost 3 bases and J lost 1 base.

V usage is TRBV6-2 or TRBV6-3 and J usage is TRBJ2-7; 13 nucleotides agree with TRBD2. V was pared by 4 bases and J by 5 bases, with 5 bases of the junction left unmatched. This CDR3 region has 15 residues. Germline CDR1 MNHEY, CDR2 SVGEGT. The CDR3 nucleotides are TGTGCCAGCAGTTTTGGGACTAGCGGGAAGGACGAGCAGTACTTC. Its translation: CASSFGTSGKDEQYF.

About this clone itself: Other nucleotide sequences from this sample produce the same CDR3. This chain connects TRBV7-3 to TRBJ2-1; 9 nucleotides agree with TRBD2. The germline gives CDR1 SGHTA, CDR2 FQGTGA. This CDR3 contains 14 residues. The V and J ends lost 2 bases and 7 bases, in that order; junction bases with no gene match: 3. Written as DNA, the CDR3 is TGTGCCAGCAGCTTAGCGGGAGGGGGAAATGAGCAGTTCTTC. This sequence encodes CASSLAGGGNEQFF.

This clone was found once. V and J are TRBV27 and TRBJ2-1; 7 nucleotides line up with TRBD2. Looked up from germline, CDR1 is MNHEY and CDR2 is SMNVEV (reference sequence). This CDR3 spans 13 amino acids. The V segment lost 8 bases and the J segment 4 bases; nucleotides outside the gene matches: 5. The CDR3 loop is CASRGGSYNEQFF. As DNA, the CDR3 is TGTGCCAGCCGGGGCGGGAGTTACAATGAGCAGTTCTTC.

The J gene is TRBJ1-1, the V gene TRBV11-2; tentative D call: TRBD1 (6 bases). Germline loops: CDR1 SGHAT, CDR2 FQNNGV. The length of the CDR3 is 18 residues. Between the trimmed V and J ends, which lost 1 base and 0 bases, there was a span of 18 bases. CDR3 in DNA: TGTGCCAGCAGCTTAGCGGGCAGGGGCCCAATGCTGAACACTGAAGCTTTCTTT. Its translation is CASSLAGRGPMLNTEAFF. The full variable domain, its missing parts supplied by reference TRBV11-2 and TRBJ1-1, is EAGVAQSPRYKIIEKRQSVAFWCNPISGHATLYWYQQILGQGPKLLIQFQNNGVVDDSQLPKDRFSAERLKGVDSTLKIQPAKLEDSAVYLCASSLAGRGPMLNTEAFFGQGTRLTVV.

V and J are TRBV30 and TRBJ2-1, with TRBD2 identical over 7 bases. The CDR3 extends over 12 amino acids. The J segment lost 4 bases and the V segment lost 5 bases, leaving 2 bases of the junction unmatched. Germline V gene sequence: CDR1 GTSNPN, CDR2 SVGIG (reference sequence). Written as DNA, the CDR3 is TGTGCCTGGGGCGGGAGTTACAATGAGCAGTTCTTC. This codes for CAWGGSYNEQFF.

The genes are TRBV6-5 and TRBJ1-2, with 11 bases that match TRBD1. Germline V CDR1 and CDR2: MNHEY, SVGAGI. V lost 6 bases and J lost 8; bases outside the gene matches: 5. The CDR3 runs to 13 residues. The CDR3 sequence: CASSRDRGFGYTF. In nucleotides, the CDR3 is TGTGCCAGCAGCCGGGACAGGGGGTTCGGCTACACCTTC.

V is TRBV7-2 and J is TRBJ2-5, with a possible D match to TRBD1 (5 bases). Germline V CDR1 and CDR2: SGHTA, FQGNSA. The CDR3 loop spans 18 amino acids. V lost 5 bases, J lost 5 bases, and 27 bases lay in between. CDR3 DNA sequence: TGTGCCAGCAGCGCGACGCCTTCGACCTACCAGAAGGGGGAGACCCAGTACTTC. It translates to CASSATPSTYQKGETQYF.

The chain recombines TRBV5-6 with TRBJ2-4, with 7 bases lining up with TRBD1. Trimming at V came to 0 bases and at J to 10 bases, leaving 16 bases not matched to a gene. This CDR3 contains 17 residues. From germline, CDR1 is SGHDT and CDR2 YYEEEE. CDR3 DNA sequence: TGTGCCAGCAGCTTGGGGACAGGCTCCCCCCTCATAAAGATTCAGTACTTC. Translated: CASSLGTGSPLIKIQYF. The variable domain in full, completed from reference TRBV5-6 and TRBJ2-4, reads DAGVTQSPTHLIKTRGQQVTLRCSPKSGHDTVSWYQQALGQGPQFIFQYYEEEERQRGNFPDRFSGHQFPNYSSELNVNALLLGDSALYLCASSLGTGSPLIKIQYFGAGTRLSVL.

This clone was detected once. The V gene is TRBV29-1, the J gene TRBJ2-5; 10 bases are a match to TRBD2. Germline V lookup: CDR1 SQVTM, CDR2 ANQGSEA. The ends lost 3 bases at V and 1 base at J; junction bases unmatched: 5. The CDR3 sequence is 15 residues long. This CDR3 is CSVDGLAGVQETQYF. The CDR3 DNA reads as TGCAGCGTTGACGGGCTAGCGGGAGTCCAAGAGACCCAGTACTTC.

The chain recombines TRBV6-5 with TRBJ1-2; no reliable D call. V was clipped by 10 bases and J by 4 bases, with 13 bases between them. The V gene's germline CDR1 is MNHEY and CDR2 SVGAGI. The CDR3 covers 12 residues. In DNA form, the CDR3 reads TGTGCCACCCTTGCCGGGATCTATGGCTACACCTTC. Amino acids: CATLAGIYGYTF.

The CDR3 region is CASSLVGREQETQYF. CDR3 coding DNA: TGTGCCAGCAGCTTAGTCGGGAGAGAACAAGAGACCCAGTACTTC. V gene TRBV7-9 combines with J gene TRBJ2-5; possibly TRBD2 for D (6 bases). The CDR3 runs 15 residues. Germline V gene sequence: CDR1 SEHNR, CDR2 FQNEAQ (reference sequence). V lost 1 base and J lost 2, with 11 bases in between.

V and J are TRBV7-9 and TRBJ2-1, with 8 bases matching TRBD2. The CDR3 runs to 14 residues. CDR1 SEHNR and CDR2 FQNEAQ come from the germline V gene (reference sequence). V was pared by 2 bases and J by 5 bases, with 2 bases of the junction left unmatched. In DNA, the CDR3 is TGTGCCAGCAGCTTATACGGGAGGGACAATGAGCAGTTCTTC. Its translation: CASSLYGRDNEQFF. The variable domain in full, completed from reference TRBV7-9 and TRBJ2-1, reads DTGVSQNPRHKITKRGQNVTFRCDPISEHNRLYWYRQTLGQGPEFLTYFQNEAQLEKSRLLSDRFSAERPKGSFSTLEIQRTEQGDSAMYLCASSLYGRDNEQFFGPGTRLTVL.

The chain joins TRBV7-9 to TRBJ2-1, with 9 bases lining up with TRBD2. V was clipped by 1 base and J by 6 bases; unmatched bases: 4. This CDR3 has 15 amino acids. Germline values: CDR1 SEHNR, CDR2 FQNEAQ (reference sequence). The DNA for the CDR3 is TGTGCCAGCAGCTTAGGGAATAGCGGGAGCAATGAGCAGTTCTTC. As protein: CASSLGNSGSNEQFF.

This rearrangement joins TRBV28 to TRBJ2-1; weak D call: TRBD2 (6 bases). This CDR3 contains 15 residues. Germline V lookup: CDR1 MDHEN, CDR2 SYDVKM. V was clipped by 6 bases and J by 2 bases, with 14 bases between them. CDR3 sequence (DNA): TGTGCCAGCAGCTGGGGGGACCTAGCCTACAATGAGCAGTTCTTC. This encodes CASSWGDLAYNEQFF.

The J gene is TRBJ2-4, the V gene TRBV27, with D possibly matching TRBD1 (6 bases). This CDR3 comprises 14 residues. Per the germline V gene, CDR1 is MNHEY and CDR2 is SMNVEV (reference sequence). V was shortened by 3 bases and J by 5 bases, with 11 bases between the two germline ends. The CDR3 sequence is CASSFIGGENIQYF. The CDR3 DNA is TGTGCCAGCAGTTTTATTGGGGGCGAAAACATTCAGTACTTC.

In DNA, the CDR3 is TGTGCCAGCAGCTTGTTGGAGGGAATGAACACTGAAGCTTTCTTT. Amino acids: CASSLLEGMNTEAFF. The chain has TRBV7-9 and TRBJ1-1; no reliable D call. Trimming shortened V by 3 bases and J by 0 bases, and 11 bases separated the two germline ends. Germline assignment: CDR1 SEHNR and CDR2 FQNEAQ (reference sequence). CDR3 length: 15 residues.

The chain has TRBV28 and TRBJ1-1; D unclear. Germline CDR1 and CDR2: MDHEN and SYDVKM. V was pared by 9 bases and J by 4 bases, with 15 bases between. The CDR3 is made up of 13 amino acids. This CDR3 is CASSNNRGTEAFF. CDR3 nucleotide sequence: TGTGCCAGTAGTAACAACCGGGGCACTGAAGCTTTCTTT.

A few counts support this clone. The V call is TRBV28, the J call TRBJ1-1; 11 nucleotides agree with TRBD1. CDR1 is MDHEN and CDR2 is SYDVKM in the germline V gene. V trimming: 10 bases; J trimming: 5 bases; junction bases outside the gene matches: 15. The CDR3 is 16 amino acids. CDR3 loop: CAIQTDGQGARTEAFF. CDR3 in DNA: TGTGCCATCCAAACCGACGGACAGGGGGCGCGGACTGAAGCTTTCTTT.

This rearrangement joins TRBV30 to TRBJ1-4, with D perhaps TRBD1 (6 bases). CDR3 length: 15 residues. The V end was cut by 0 bases, the J end by 3 bases, with 11 bases between. Germline CDR1 reads GTSNPN; CDR2 reads SVGIG (reference sequence). The CDR3 protein is CAWSVLTGPNEKLFF. The CDR3 DNA reads TGTGCCTGGAGTGTACTGACAGGTCCTAATGAAAAACTGTTTTTT.

The CDR3 loop is CASSSTGGLWYGYTF. The CDR3 DNA sequence: TGTGCCAGCAGCTCTACAGGGGGCCTTTGGTATGGCTACACCTTC. J is TRBJ1-2 and V is TRBV7-2, with TRBD1 identical over 9 bases. V dropped 4 bases and J dropped 5; count of bases not matched to a gene: 8. The germline V gene has CDR1 SGHTA and CDR2 FQGNSA. The CDR3 is 15 residues long.

This clone was found a few times. The J gene is TRBJ1-2, the V gene TRBV2, with D hard to call. The V end was cut by 5 bases, the J end by 0 bases, with 7 bases between. The CDR3 spans 13 residues. Germline CDR1 is SNHLY and CDR2 is FYNNEI. CDR3 in DNA: TGTGCCAGCAGTCAAAGCCCTAACTATGGCTACACCTTC. Its protein is CASSQSPNYGYTF.

V and J are TRBV30 and TRBJ1-5; possibly TRBD1 for D (6 bases). The CDR3 is 17 residues long. Germline V gene data show CDR1 as GTSNPN and CDR2 as SVGIG (reference sequence). Trimming stripped 0 bases from V and 7 bases from J, with 22 bases between. This CDR3 is CAWSVRGSQGPGQPQHF. The DNA for the CDR3 is TGTGCCTGGAGTGTACGAGGTAGTCAGGGGCCTGGGCAGCCCCAGCATTTT.

This clone showed up just a few times. This chain uses TRBV28 with TRBJ1-1, with a possible D match to TRBD1 (6 bases). The CDR3 has 13 amino acids. With 3 bases removed from V and 4 bases from J, the gap between germline ends came to 9 bases. CDR1 MDHEN and CDR2 SYDVKM come from the germline V gene. The CDR3 loop reads CASSLIRGTEAFF. CDR3 DNA sequence: TGTGCCAGCAGTTTGATCAGGGGCACTGAAGCTTTCTTT. Full variable domain (remainder filled in from reference TRBV28 and TRBJ1-1): DVKVTQSSRYLVKRTGEKVFLECVQDMDHENMFWYRQDPGLGLRLIYFSYDVKMKEKGDIPEGYSVSREKKERFSLILESASTNQTSMYLCASSLIRGTEAFFGQGTRLTVV.

This clone was seen just once. This chain uses TRBV28 with TRBJ2-3; TRBD2 matches at 10 bases. There are 13 residues in the CDR3. Germline assignment: CDR1 MDHEN and CDR2 SYDVKM. Losses at the gene ends were 6 bases for V and 5 bases for J; bases not matched to a gene: 2. CDR3 in amino acids: CASSLAGEDTQYF. The CDR3 DNA sequence: TGTGCCAGCAGCCTAGCGGGGGAAGATACGCAGTATTTT.

This clone was counted once. CDR3: CASSLQGHEQYF. The CDR3, as DNA: TGTGCCAGCAGTTTACAGGGCCACGAGCAGTACTTC. V and J are TRBV27 and TRBJ2-7, with D tentatively TRBD1 (5 bases). V lost 2 bases and J 5 bases, leaving 7 bases between the germline ends. CDR3 size: 12 residues. Germline CDR1 and CDR2: MNHEY and SMNVEV (reference sequence).